This T cell receptor beta chain derives from a study of blood T cell repertoires in COVID-19. On the study more broadly: COVID-19 samples, acute and convalescent, were from the United States, Italy and Spain.

The CDR3 is made up of 14 amino acids. Germline CDR1 reads LGHNA; CDR2 reads YSLEER. The V and J ends lost 1 base and 3 bases, in that order; junction bases with no gene match: 3. The data were produced by immunoSEQ multiplex PCR, yet TCRdb's version contains in-frame clones alone and is incomplete. The sample lists approximately 210,000 clones, just over 85% occurring once. The sequence was obtained from a woman between 50 and 59 years old with acute COVID-19. The specimen was PBMCs or T cells enriched from blood (not recorded which). V usage is TRBV4-3 and J usage is TRBJ2-7, with 7 positions matching TRBD2. The CDR3 coding sequence is TGCGCCAGCAGCCAAGGTATAGCGGGCTACGAGCAGTACTTC. This codes for CASSQGIAGYEQYF.